The sequence of this T cell receptor (beta chain) was determined in a study of graft-versus-host responses after intestinal transplantation. On the study more broadly: Transplant types were multivisceral, liver-intestinal, or isolated intestinal. The study's findings and limits: GvH clones detected in recipient marrow included some appearing first in ileum or blood. Where graft-donor T cell macrochimerism was present, patients had high graft-versus-host to host-versus-graft clonal ratios in allografts. Association was observed between peak circulating GvH clone levels and early post-transplant HvG declines.

CDR1 and CDR2 from the germline V gene are SGHRS and YFSETQ. CDR3 length: 14 amino acids. V lost 3 bases and J lost 2; bases outside the gene matches: 2. In the case of this clone: Its specificity is not known.

The method was immunoSEQ multiplex PCR; TCRdb's version includes in-frame clones alone and lacks a portion of them. The sample records around 110,000 clones, 87% being singletons. This material consisted of unstimulated CD4+ T cells sorted from spleen or lymph node cells, taken before transplant. This TCR derives from a human donor who was the organ donor for an intestinal transplant. The chain combines TRBV5-1 with TRBJ1-2; 9 positions match TRBD1. The CDR3 DNA reads as TGCGCCAGCAGCTCGGACAGGGGAAACTATGGCTACACCTTC. Its protein is CASSSDRGNYGYTF.